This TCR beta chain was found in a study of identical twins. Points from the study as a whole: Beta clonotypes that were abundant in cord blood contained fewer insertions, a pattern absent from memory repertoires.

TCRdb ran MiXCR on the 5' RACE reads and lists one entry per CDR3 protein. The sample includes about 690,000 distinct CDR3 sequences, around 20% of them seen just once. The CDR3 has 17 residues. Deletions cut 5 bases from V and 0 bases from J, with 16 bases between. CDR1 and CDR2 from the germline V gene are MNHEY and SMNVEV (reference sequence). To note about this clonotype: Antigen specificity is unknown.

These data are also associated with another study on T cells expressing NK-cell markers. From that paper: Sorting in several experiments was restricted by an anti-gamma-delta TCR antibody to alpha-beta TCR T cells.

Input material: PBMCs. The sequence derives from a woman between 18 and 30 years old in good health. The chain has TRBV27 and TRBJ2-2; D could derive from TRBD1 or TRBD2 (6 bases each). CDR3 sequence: CASSLSRGRSNTGELFF. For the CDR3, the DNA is TGTGCCAGCAGTCTCTCCCGGGGGCGGTCGAACACCGGGGAGCTGTTTTTT.